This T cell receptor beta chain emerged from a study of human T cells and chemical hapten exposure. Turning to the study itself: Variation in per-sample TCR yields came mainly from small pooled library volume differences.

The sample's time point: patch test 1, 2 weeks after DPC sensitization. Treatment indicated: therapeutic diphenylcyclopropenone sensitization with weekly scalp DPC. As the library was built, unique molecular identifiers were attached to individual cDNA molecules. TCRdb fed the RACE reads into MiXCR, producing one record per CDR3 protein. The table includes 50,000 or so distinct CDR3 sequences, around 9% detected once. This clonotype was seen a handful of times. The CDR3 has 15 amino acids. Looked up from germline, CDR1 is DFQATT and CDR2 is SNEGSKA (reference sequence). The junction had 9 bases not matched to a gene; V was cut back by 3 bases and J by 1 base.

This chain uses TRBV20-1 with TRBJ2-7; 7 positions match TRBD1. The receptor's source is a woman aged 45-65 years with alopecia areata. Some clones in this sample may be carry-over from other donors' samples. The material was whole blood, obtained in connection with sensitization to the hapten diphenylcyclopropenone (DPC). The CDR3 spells CSARSGQENSYEQYF. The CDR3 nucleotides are TGCAGTGCTAGGAGTGGACAGGAGAATTCCTACGAGCAGTACTTC.